The clone carrying this TCR beta chain was picked up a small number of times. The antigen remains undetermined. Orbital computed tomography and thyroid ultrasound, together with serum TRAb and thyroxine and clinical symptoms, were used for diagnoses. It was RNA transcripts that yielded the amplified TCR beta CDR3 regions. First-round RT-PCR targeting the TCR CDR3 was performed with the HTBI primer set. MiXCR, run by TCRdb on the multiplex PCR reads, gives a single entry per CDR3 protein. Of around 540,000 distinct CDR3 sequences in the sample, 40% to 55% were seen once. Germline values: CDR1 SEHNR, CDR2 FQNEAQ (reference sequence). This CDR3 spans 15 amino acids. The V gene lost 3 bases and the J gene lost 3 bases, with 14 bases spanning the gap. The sample belongs to a study of T cells in Graves' hyperthyroidism and ophthalmopathy. Whole-study findings and limits: Ophthalmopathy and stable hyperthyroidism were told apart by a 13 V-J model. Most expanded thyroid clonotypes above 0.001 recurred in blood.

This receptor was identified in a woman under 30 with Graves' hyperthyroidism. The chain carries TRBV7-9 and TRBJ1-2; D not resolved. Specimen: peripheral blood or thyroid tissue (not recorded which). The chain's CDR3 is CASSFLELDYYGYTF. The CDR3 DNA reads TGTGCCAGCAGCTTTCTCGAGTTAGACTACTATGGCTACACCTTC.